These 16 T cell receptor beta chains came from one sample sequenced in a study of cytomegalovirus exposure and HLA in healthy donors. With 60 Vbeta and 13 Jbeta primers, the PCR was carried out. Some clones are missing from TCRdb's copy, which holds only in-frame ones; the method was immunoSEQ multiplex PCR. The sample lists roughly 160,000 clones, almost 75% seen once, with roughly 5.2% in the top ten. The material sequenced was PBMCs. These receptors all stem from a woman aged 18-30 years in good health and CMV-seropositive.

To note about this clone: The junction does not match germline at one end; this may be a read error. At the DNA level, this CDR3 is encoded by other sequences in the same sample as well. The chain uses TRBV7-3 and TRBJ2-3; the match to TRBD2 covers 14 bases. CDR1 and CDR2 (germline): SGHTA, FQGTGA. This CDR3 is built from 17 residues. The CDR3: CASSLIGLAGGQDTQYF. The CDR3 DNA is TGTGCCAGTAGCTTAATTGGACTAGCGGGGGGTCAAGATACGCAGTATTTT.

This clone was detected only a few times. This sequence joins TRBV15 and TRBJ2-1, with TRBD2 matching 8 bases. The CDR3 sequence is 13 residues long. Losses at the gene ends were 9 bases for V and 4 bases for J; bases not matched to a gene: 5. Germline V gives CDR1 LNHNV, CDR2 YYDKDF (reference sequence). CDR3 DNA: TGTGCCACTCAGCGGGGGTCGTACAATGAGCAGTTCTTC. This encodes CATQRGSYNEQFF.

CDR3: CASSLYSQGNTGELFF. The CDR3 DNA reads as TGCGCCAGCAGCTTGTACAGTCAGGGGAACACCGGGGAGCTGTTTTTT. The chain carries TRBV5-1 and TRBJ2-2, with a tentative D call TRBD1 (5 bases). The germline V gene encodes CDR1 SGHRS and CDR2 YFSETQ. The V end was cut by 1 base, the J end by 1 base, with 11 bases between. The CDR3 contains 16 residues.

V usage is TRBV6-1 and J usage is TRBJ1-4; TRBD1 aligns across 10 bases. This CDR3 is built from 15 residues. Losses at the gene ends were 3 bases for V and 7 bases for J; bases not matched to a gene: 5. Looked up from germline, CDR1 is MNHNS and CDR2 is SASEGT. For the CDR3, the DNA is TGTGCCAGCAGTGAGGTTAGGGACAGGGGTGAAAAACTGTTTTTT. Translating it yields CASSEVRDRGEKLFF.

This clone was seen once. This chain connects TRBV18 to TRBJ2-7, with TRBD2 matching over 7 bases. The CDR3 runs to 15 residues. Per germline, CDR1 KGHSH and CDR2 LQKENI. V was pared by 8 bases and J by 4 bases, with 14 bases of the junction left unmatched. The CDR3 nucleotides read TGTGCCAGCGCGCCCACTGCGGGGGATTCGTACGAGCAGTACTTC. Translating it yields CASAPTAGDSYEQYF.

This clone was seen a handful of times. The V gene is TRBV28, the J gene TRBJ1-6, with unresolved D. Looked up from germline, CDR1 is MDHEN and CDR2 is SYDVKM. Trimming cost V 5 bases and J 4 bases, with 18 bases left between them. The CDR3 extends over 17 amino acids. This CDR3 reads CASSTQAVSTYNSPLHF. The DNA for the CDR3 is TGTGCCAGCAGTACCCAGGCAGTATCAACATATAATTCACCCCTCCACTTT.

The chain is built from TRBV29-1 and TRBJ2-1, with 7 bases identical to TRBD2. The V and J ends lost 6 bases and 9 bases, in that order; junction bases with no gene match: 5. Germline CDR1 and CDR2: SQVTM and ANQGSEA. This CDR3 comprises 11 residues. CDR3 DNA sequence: TGCAGCGTCGATGGGAGGGGTGAGCAGTTCTTC. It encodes CSVDGRGEQFF.

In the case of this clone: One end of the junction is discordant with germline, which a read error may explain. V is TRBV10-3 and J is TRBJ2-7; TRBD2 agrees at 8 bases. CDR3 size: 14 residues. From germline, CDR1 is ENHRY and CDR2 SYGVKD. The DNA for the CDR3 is TGTGCCATTAGTGAGGGAAGCGGGGGCTACGAGCAGTACTTC. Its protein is CAISEGSGGYEQYF.

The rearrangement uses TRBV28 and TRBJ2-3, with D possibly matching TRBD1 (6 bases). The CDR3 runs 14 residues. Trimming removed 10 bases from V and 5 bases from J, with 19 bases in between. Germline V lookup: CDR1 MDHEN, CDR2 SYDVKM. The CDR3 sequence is CATKGGQGGDTQYF. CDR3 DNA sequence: TGTGCCACCAAAGGGGGTCAGGGCGGAGATACGCAGTATTTT. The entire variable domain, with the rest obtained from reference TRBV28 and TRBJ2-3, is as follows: DVKVTQSSRYLVKRTGEKVFLECVQDMDHENMFWYRQDPGLGLRLIYFSYDVKMKEKGDIPEGYSVSREKKERFSLILESASTNQTSMYLCATKGGQGGDTQYFGPGTRLTVL.

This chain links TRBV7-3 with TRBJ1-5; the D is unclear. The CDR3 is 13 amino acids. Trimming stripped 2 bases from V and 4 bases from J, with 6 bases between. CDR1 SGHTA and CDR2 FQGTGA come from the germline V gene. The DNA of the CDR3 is TGTGCCAGCAGCTTACATGCGAATCAGCCCCAGCATTTT. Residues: CASSLHANQPQHF.

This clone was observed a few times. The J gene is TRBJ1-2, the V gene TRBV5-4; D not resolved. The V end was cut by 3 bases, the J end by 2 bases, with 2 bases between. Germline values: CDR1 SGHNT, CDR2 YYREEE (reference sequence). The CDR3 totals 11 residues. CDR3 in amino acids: CASSSNYGYTF. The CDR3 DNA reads TGTGCCAGCAGCTCGAACTATGGCTACACCTTC.

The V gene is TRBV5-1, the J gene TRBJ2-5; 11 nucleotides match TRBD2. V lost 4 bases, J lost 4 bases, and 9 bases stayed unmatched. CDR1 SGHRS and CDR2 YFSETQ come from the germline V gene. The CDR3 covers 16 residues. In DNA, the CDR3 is TGCGCCAGCAGCCCTCTAGCGGGGGGCGGAGGAGAGACCCAGTACTTC. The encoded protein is CASSPLAGGGGETQYF.

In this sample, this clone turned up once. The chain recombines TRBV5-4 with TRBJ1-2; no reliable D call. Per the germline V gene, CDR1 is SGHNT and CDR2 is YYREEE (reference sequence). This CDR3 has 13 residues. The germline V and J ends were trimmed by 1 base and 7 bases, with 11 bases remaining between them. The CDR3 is CASSLPEGGGYTF. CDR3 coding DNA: TGTGCCAGCAGCTTGCCGGAGGGCGGTGGCTACACCTTC.

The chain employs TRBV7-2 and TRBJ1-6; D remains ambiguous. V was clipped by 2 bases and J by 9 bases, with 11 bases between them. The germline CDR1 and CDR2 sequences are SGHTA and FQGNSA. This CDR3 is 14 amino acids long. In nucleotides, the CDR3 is TGTGCCAGCAGCTTACTGGTGTCAGGTTCACCCCTCCACTTT. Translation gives CASSLLVSGSPLHF.

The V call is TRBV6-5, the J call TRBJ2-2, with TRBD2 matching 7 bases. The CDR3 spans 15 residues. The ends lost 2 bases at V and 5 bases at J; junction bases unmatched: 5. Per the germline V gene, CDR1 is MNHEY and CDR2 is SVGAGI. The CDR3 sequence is CASSYGQGGTGELFF. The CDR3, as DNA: TGTGCCAGCAGTTACGGGCAGGGAGGGACCGGGGAGCTGTTTTTT.

The CDR3 nucleotides read TGTGCCAGCAGCCGGACAGGGGGCGGCTACACCTTC. Translation: CASSRTGGGYTF. The chain links TRBV7-9 to TRBJ1-2, with 11 bases fitting TRBD1. Germline V gives CDR1 SEHNR, CDR2 FQNEAQ (reference sequence). Unmatched junction bases numbered 1, after V lost 5 bases and J lost 8 bases. The CDR3 has 12 residues.